Listed below are T cell receptor beta chains from one sample, sequenced in a study of blood T cell repertoires in COVID-19. TCRdb's copy holds only in-frame clones and misses some; the assay was immunoSEQ multiplex PCR. The data hold a few hundred thousand clones, with less than 90% observed a single time. Sequencing was done on a sample of peripheral blood. These receptor sequences come from a man aged 30-40 years with active or convalescent COVID-19. CDR3s include the opening cysteine and the closing phenylalanine or tryptophan. A D gene is named only where the DNA matches it firmly. The listing skips clone size in some rows; elsewhere it reads once, few, many or a size class.

TRBD1	TRBV5-1	TRBJ2-7	.	CASSLGQGEQYF	TGCGCCAGCAGCCTAGGACAGGGCGAGCAGTACTTC
.	TRBV7-9	TRBJ1-2	.	CASSVTEFNYGYTF	TGTGCCAGCAGCGTAACAGAGTTTAACTATGGCTACACCTTC
.	TRBV15	TRBJ2-7	.	CATSRVMGGYEQYF	TGTGCCACCAGCAGAGTTATGGGAGGTTACGAGCAGTACTTC
TRBD1	TRBV11-2	TRBJ2-7	.	CASSLEQGSPYEQYF	TGTGCCAGCAGCTTAGAACAGGGGTCCCCCTACGAGCAGTACTTC
TRBD1	TRBV12-5	TRBJ1-5	.	CASGLVPYPRGNVYSNQPQHF	TGTGCTAGTGGTTTGGTTCCCTATCCCAGGGGGAATGTATATAGCAATCAGCCCCAGCATTTT
.	TRBV29-1	TRBJ2-7	.	CSVEMGQGYEQYF	TGCAGCGTTGAAATGGGTCAGGGCTACGAGCAGTACTTC
TRBD1	TRBV4-3	TRBJ2-5	.	CASSRGQGAIYGETQYF	TGCGCCAGCAGTCGAGGACAGGGGGCGATTTATGGCGAGACCCAGTACTTC
.	TRBV3-1/TRBV3-2	TRBJ2-6	.	CASSQDYSGANVLTF	TGTGCCAGCAGCCAAGATTACTCTGGGGCCAACGTCCTGACTTTC
.	TRBV4-3	TRBJ1-1	.	CASSQLSRGNTEAFF	TGCGCCAGCAGCCAACTCTCACGGGGGAACACTGAAGCTTTCTTT
.	TRBV18	TRBJ1-1	.	CASSQNKNTEAFF	TGTGCCAGCTCACAAAACAAGAACACTGAAGCTTTCTTT
.	TRBV10-3	TRBJ2-7	.	CAIRTAYEQYF	TGTGCCATCCGGACAGCCTACGAGCAGTACTTC
TRBD2	TRBV29-1	TRBJ2-1	.	CSVEGPRGGYEQFF	TGCAGCGTTGAGGGACCACGGGGAGGGTATGAGCAGTTCTTC
.	TRBV28	TRBJ2-2	once	CASSFVGELFF	TGTGCCAGCAGTTTCGTCGGGGAGCTGTTTTTT
.	TRBV13	TRBJ1-6	once	CASSLSQGDSPLHF	TGTGCCAGCAGCTTATCACAGGGAGATTCACCCCTCCACTTT
.	TRBV27	TRBJ1-2	many	CASSLKLTPNYGYTF	TGTGCCAGCAGTTTAAAGCTGACTCCTAACTATGGCTACACCTTC
.	TRBV5-1	TRBJ1-6	.	CASSLTGDNSPLHF	TGCGCCAGCAGCCTGACAGGAGATAATTCACCCCTCCACTTT
TRBD1	TRBV19	TRBJ1-1	.	CASSIGDRGHEAFF	TGTGCCAGTAGTATCGGGGACAGGGGGCATGAAGCTTTCTTT
.	TRBV7-2	TRBJ2-1	.	CASSPNVGASYNEQFF	TGTGCCAGCAGCCCAAACGTCGGTGCCTCCTACAATGAGCAGTTCTTC
TRBD1	TRBV2	TRBJ1-2	.	CASSVGDRVGYTF	TGTGCCAGCAGTGTGGGGGACAGGGTAGGCTACACCTTC
.	TRBV5-1	TRBJ2-3	.	CASSLDLAGLDTQYF	TGCGCCAGCAGCTTGGATTTGGCGGGGCTGGATACGCAGTATTTT
.	TRBV6-5	TRBJ1-1	.	CASSYSLKTMNTEAFF	TGTGCCAGCAGTTACTCGCTAAAGACTATGAACACTGAAGCTTTCTTT
.	TRBV30	TRBJ2-5	.	CAWSVFPSGTQYF	TGTGCCTGGAGTGTATTCCCATCCGGGACCCAGTACTTC
.	TRBV5-1	TRBJ1-5	once	CASSPLGQSNQPQHF	TGCGCCAGCAGCCCCCTTGGACAGAGCAATCAGCCCCAGCATTTT
.	TRBV5-1	TRBJ1-1	.	CASSTDSSNTEAFF	TGCGCCAGCAGCACCGACAGTTCCAACACTGAAGCTTTCTTT
TRBD2	TRBV15	TRBJ2-3	.	CATSRGLAASTDTQYF	TGTGCCACCAGCAGAGGTCTAGCGGCTAGCACAGATACGCAGTATTTT
TRBD1	TRBV7-2	TRBJ1-2	.	CASSLATTGGYGYTF	TGTGCCAGCAGCTTAGCTACCACAGGGGGTTATGGCTACACCTTC
.	TRBV5-1	TRBJ2-7	.	CASSPGGRSYEQYF	TGCGCCAGCAGCCCAGGGGGGCGGTCATACGAGCAGTACTTC
TRBD2	TRBV5-1	TRBJ2-7	.	CASSLGEGNMYEQYF	TGCGCCAGCAGCTTGGGGGAGGGCAATATGTACGAGCAGTACTTC
TRBD1	TRBV10-2	TRBJ1-6	.	CASSVSQGANSPLHF	TGCGCCAGCAGTGTTTCACAGGGGGCTAATTCACCCCTCCACTTT
.	TRBV29-1	TRBJ2-5	.	CSPLLGPETQYF	TGCAGCCCTCTTCTGGGCCCAGAGACCCAGTACTTC
.	TRBV6-5	TRBJ1-1	.	CASRRNTEAFF	TGTGCCAGCAGGAGAAACACTGAAGCTTTCTTT
.	TRBV2	TRBJ1-2	.	CASSEANSGYGYTF	TGTGCCAGCAGTGAGGCAAATAGCGGCTATGGCTACACCTTC
.	TRBV7-8	TRBJ1-4	.	CASSLFSSTNEKLFF	TGTGCCAGCAGCTTATTCTCTTCAACTAATGAAAAACTGTTTTTT
.	TRBV5-1	TRBJ2-2	.	CASTPNAANTGELFF	TGCGCCAGCACCCCCAATGCGGCAAACACCGGGGAGCTGTTTTTT
.	TRBV6-5	TRBJ1-5	.	CASTDGGQPQHF	TGTGCCAGCACCGACGGAGGGCAGCCCCAGCATTTT
.	TRBV5-1	TRBJ2-7	.	CASSPVGGRSYEQYF	TGCGCCAGCAGCCCGGTCGGGGGTAGGTCCTACGAGCAGTACTTC
TRBD2	TRBV9	TRBJ2-2	.	CASSAPLTSGGSSTGELFF	TGTGCCAGCAGCGCTCCATTGACTAGCGGGGGGTCAAGCACCGGGGAGCTGTTTTTT
TRBD2	TRBV7-2	TRBJ2-1	.	CASSSTSGGASEQFF	TGTGCCAGCAGCTCTACTAGCGGGGGGGCATCCGAGCAGTTCTTC
TRBD1	TRBV5-1	TRBJ2-7	.	CASSFGQGINEQYF	TGCGCCAGCAGCTTCGGACAGGGTATTAACGAGCAGTACTTC
TRBD1	TRBV2	TRBJ1-6	.	CARWTGGESPLHF	TGTGCCAGATGGACAGGGGGAGAGTCACCCCTCCACTTT
TRBD1	TRBV10-1	TRBJ1-3	.	CASRNRGRENTIYF	TGCGCCAGCAGGAACAGGGGTAGAGAAAACACCATATATTTT
TRBD2	TRBV5-5	TRBJ2-3	.	CASSLGEGTQYF	TGTGCCAGCAGCTTGGGGGAGGGCACGCAGTATTTT